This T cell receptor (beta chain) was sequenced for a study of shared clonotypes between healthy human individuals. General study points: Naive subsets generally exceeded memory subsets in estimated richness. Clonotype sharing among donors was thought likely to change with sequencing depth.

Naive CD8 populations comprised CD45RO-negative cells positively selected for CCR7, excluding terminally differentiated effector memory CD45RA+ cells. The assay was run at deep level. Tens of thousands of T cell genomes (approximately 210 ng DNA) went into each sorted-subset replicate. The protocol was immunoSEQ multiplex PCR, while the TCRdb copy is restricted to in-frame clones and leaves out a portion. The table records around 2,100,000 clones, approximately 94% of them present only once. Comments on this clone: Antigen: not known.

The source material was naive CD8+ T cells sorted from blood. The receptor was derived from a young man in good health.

CDR3 in DNA: TGTGCCAGCAGCTCTAAGACTAGCGGGAACACAGATACGCAGTATTTT. Its translation is CASSSKTSGNTDTQYF. The chain uses TRBV9 and TRBJ2-3; TRBD2 aligns across 11 bases. CDR1 SGDLS and CDR2 YYNGEE come from the germline V gene. The CDR3 runs 16 residues. The junction had 6 bases not matched to a gene; V was cut back by 4 bases and J by 2 bases.